This T cell receptor (beta chain) was found in a study of blood T cell repertoires in COVID-19. TCRdb keeps only in-frame clones here, not all; method: immunoSEQ multiplex PCR. This sample carries about 99,000 clones, over 80% of them seen once, and the ten largest clones take about 15%. CDR1 and CDR2 from the germline V gene are LGHNT and FRNRAP. The CDR3 is 14 residues long. Trimming removed 6 bases at V and 2 bases at J, with 14 bases between. The receptor was derived from a man aged 45-60 years with acute or convalescent COVID-19. The V and J genes are TRBV12-5 and TRBJ2-7; D possibly corresponds to TRBD2 (6 bases). Sequencing used peripheral blood. The DNA of the CDR3 is TGTGCTAGTGGATCCGGGACTGCAGCCTACGAGCAGTACTTC. This encodes CASGSGTAAYEQYF.